The entry that follows covers one T cell receptor beta chain sequence. Individuals drawn from about two dozen US areas were roughly 18 to 100 years old. Recovered status in Cohort 3 required two negative PCRs, clearance, or symptom resolution. The data are from a study of blood T cell repertoires in COVID-19. The CDR3 covers 15 residues. CDR1 SGHTA and CDR2 FQGNSA come from the germline V gene. The ends were cut back, 5 bases at V and 8 bases at J, with 19 bases in the middle. Method: immunoSEQ multiplex PCR; TCRdb's copy keeps in-frame clones and lacks some. Of under 300,000 clones detected, around 87% appear once; the ten largest clones hold roughly 1.7%.

The V call is TRBV7-2, the J call TRBJ2-1; D is ambiguous. The receptor's source is a woman between 50 and 59 years old who had recovered from COVID-19. The specimen sequenced was PBMCs or T cells enriched from blood (not recorded which). In nucleotides, the CDR3 is TGTGCCAGCAGCCCCGTGGGTAGTCGCCGGGATGAGCAGTTCTTC. Its translation is CASSPVGSRRDEQFF.